What follows is one T cell receptor beta chain and its context. The sample originates from a study of shared clonotypes between healthy human individuals. Assay used: immunoSEQ multiplex PCR; TCRdb lists only in-frame clones, some missing. The data show more than 90,000 clones, with roughly 69% seen just once and roughly 40% held by the top ten. Material: memory CD8+ T cells sorted from blood. The subset here: CD45RO+ cells pooled with CCR7-negative TemRA cells. This sequence was found in a man aged 25-45 years in good health.

CDR3 sequence: CASFSGRALEEQYF. The CDR3 DNA sequence: TGTGCCAGTTTTAGCGGGAGGGCCTTAGAAGAGCAGTACTTC. This rearrangement joins TRBV19 to TRBJ2-7; 11 positions agree with TRBD2. The CDR3 loop spans 14 amino acids. Germline CDR1 LNHDA, CDR2 SQIVND (reference sequence). The V and J ends lost 8 bases and 7 bases, in that order; junction bases with no gene match: 10.